The rows below give T cell receptor beta chains drawn from one sample of a study of blood T cells in healthy people across ages. TCRdb re-analysed the 5' RACE reads in MiXCR, keeping a single row per CDR3 protein. The sample includes 800,000 to 1,300,000 distinct CDR3 sequences, less than 25% of them seen just once. These data also formed part of another study, on T cells of mothers and their children.

Sequencing was performed on blood. The receptor set was obtained from a girl aged 2-9 years in good health. Both conserved end residues are part of each CDR3. The D gene is left open where the match is weak. Clone size appears in some rows only: once, few, many, or a class for an expanded clone.

J | size | V | D | DNA | CDR3
TRBJ2-4 | few | TRBV20-1 | TRBD2 | TGCAGTGCTAGTGCTAGCGGGCAAAACATTCAGTACTTC | CSASASGQNIQYF
TRBJ2-5 | - | TRBV20-1 | - | TGCAGTGCGGGGGGAGACAGGGACCAGACCCAGTACTTC | CSAGGDRDQTQYF
TRBJ2-3 | few | TRBV6-1 | TRBD2 | TGTGCCAGCAGTGAAGCAATGACTAGCGTTTACACAGATACGCAGTATTTT | CASSEAMTSVYTDTQYF
TRBJ2-7 | - | TRBV29-1 | - | TGCAGCGTTGGGGTTTGGGAGCAGTACTTC | CSVGVWEQYF
TRBJ2-5 | - | TRBV12-3/TRBV12-4 | - | TGTGCCAGCAGTTTAATAGGACAAACCCAGTACTTC | CASSLIGQTQYF
TRBJ1-2 | - | TRBV12-3/TRBV12-4 | - | TGTGCCAGCAGTTTAGGGCCATCTAACTATGGCTACACCTTC | CASSLGPSNYGYTF
TRBJ2-1 | - | TRBV15 | - | TGTGCCACCGGGGGCGGGAGTAGTTACAATGAGCAGTTCTTC | CATGGGSSYNEQFF
TRBJ1-2 | few | TRBV7-9 | - | TGTGCCAGCTGCGGGTCGGGATACTATGGCTACACCTTC | CASCGSGYYGYTF
TRBJ2-7 | few | TRBV7-2 | - | TGTGCCAGCAGCTTATTGGGCGACCCGAGGAGCTACGAGCAGTACTTC | CASSLLGDPRSYEQYF
TRBJ2-5 | - | TRBV6-1 | - | TGTGCCAGCAGTGAACGGAGGGGGGAAAGGGAGACCCAGTACTTC | CASSERRGERETQYF
TRBJ1-4 | - | TRBV28 | - | TGTGCCAGCAGTTTAGCCGGGACGGGCGGTGAAAAACTGTTTTTT | CASSLAGTGGEKLFF
TRBJ2-1 | few | TRBV5-1 | - | TGCGCCAGCAGCCTATCGTACTTAGCGGTTGGAAATGAGCAGTTCTTC | CASSLSYLAVGNEQFF
TRBJ2-5 | few | TRBV15 | - | TGTGCCACCAGCGACATGCTAGCGAGCCAAGAGACCCAGTACTTC | CATSDMLASQETQYF
TRBJ2-1 | - | TRBV4-3 | - | TGCGCCAGCAGCCAAGATTCCGGTGGGTTCAGTGAGCAGTTCTTC | CASSQDSGGFSEQFF
TRBJ2-1 | - | TRBV11-2 | - | TGTGCCAGCAGCTTAGTTCTTATTGCTAACAATGAGCAGTTCTTC | CASSLVLIANNEQFF
TRBJ2-7 | - | TRBV13 | TRBD2 | TGTGCCAGCAGCCTCTACAGCCCCAGACTAGCTAAGGTCGAGCAGTACTTC | CASSLYSPRLAKVEQYF
TRBJ1-6 | few | TRBV29-1 | - | TGCAGCGTCTACAGTGGATTGCCCTATAATTCACCCCTCCACTTT | CSVYSGLPYNSPLHF
TRBJ2-3 | - | TRBV11-2 | TRBD1 | TGTGCCAGCAGCTTAGACCCCGGGACAGGGGTTACAGATACGCAGTATTTT | CASSLDPGTGVTDTQYF
TRBJ2-3 | - | TRBV29-1 | - | TGCAGCGTTGTTCCCGGGACCTACACAGATACGCAGTATTTT | CSVVPGTYTDTQYF
TRBJ1-4 | few | TRBV5-6 | - | TGTGCCAGCAGCAAAACGAGACAGACAACAACTAATGAAAAACTGTTTTTT | CASSKTRQTTTNEKLFF
TRBJ2-1 | - | TRBV7-3 | - | TGTGCCAGCAGCGACCGAAGAGGGGCTTACTACAATGAGCAGTTCTTC | CASSDRRGAYYNEQFF
TRBJ2-1 | few | TRBV29-1 | TRBD1 | TGCAGCGCCCGGGACAGGGGCCACAATGAGCAGTTCTTC | CSARDRGHNEQFF
TRBJ2-1 | few | TRBV20-1 | TRBD2 | TGCAGTGCTAGGGAACTTACTAGCGGGGGGTACAATGAGCAGTTCTTC | CSARELTSGGYNEQFF
TRBJ2-1 | - | TRBV7-8 | - | TGTGCCAGCAGCTTAGTCGGTACAAACAATGAGCAGTTCTTC | CASSLVGTNNEQFF
TRBJ2-2 | - | TRBV5-1 | - | TGCGCCAGTTCGAAAGGGGATAAAGACACCGGGGAGCTGTTTTTT | CASSKGDKDTGELFF
TRBJ2-1 | - | TRBV7-9 | TRBD2 | TGTGCCAGCAGCTCAACCGGGACTAGCGGGCCCAGCTCCTACAATGAGCAGTTCTTC | CASSSTGTSGPSSYNEQFF
TRBJ2-3 | - | TRBV12-3/TRBV12-4 | - | TGTGCCAGCAGTCCCCCGACTGGTAGAAGGGATACGCAGTATTTT | CASSPPTGRRDTQYF
TRBJ2-7 | - | TRBV6-5 | TRBD2 | TGTGCCAGCACCCTAGCGGGACCAACCTACGAGCAGTACTTC | CASTLAGPTYEQYF
TRBJ1-2 | few | TRBV4-3 | - | TGCGCCAGCGGGCAGGGGAAGGTTGGCTACACCTTC | CASGQGKVGYTF
TRBJ2-7 | few | TRBV4-1 | - | TGCGCCAGCAGCCCCAAGGATGGGGCCGAGCAGTACTTC | CASSPKDGAEQYF
TRBJ2-1 | few | TRBV2 | - | TGTGCCAGCAGTGATCGGGCAGACGGGAATGAGCAGTTCTTC | CASSDRADGNEQFF
TRBJ1-3 | few | TRBV7-6 | TRBD1 | TGTGCCAGCAGCTTCGGCTTCCGGGACAGCTCTGGAAACACCATATATTTT | CASSFGFRDSSGNTIYF
TRBJ2-4 | many | TRBV20-1 | TRBD1 | TGCAGTGTCCCAACAGGGGTAGGAAACATTCAGTACTTC | CSVPTGVGNIQYF
TRBJ1-4 | - | TRBV29-1 | - | TGCAGCGTGGGGGAGGGACGTGAAAAACTGTTTTTT | CSVGEGREKLFF
TRBJ1-1 | few | TRBV5-1 | - | TGCGCCAGCAGCTTGTTCGGGGATACGGCTGAAGCTTTCTTT | CASSLFGDTAEAFF
TRBJ1-1 | - | TRBV7-3 | - | TGTGCCAGCAGCCCCGATGGGTCTCTCAGGACTGAAGCTTTCTTT | CASSPDGSLRTEAFF
TRBJ2-7 | - | TRBV28 | - | TGTGCCAGTCTTCCAAACCTAAGCTCCTACGAGCAGTACTTC | CASLPNLSSYEQYF
TRBJ2-5 | - | TRBV15 | - | TGTGCCACCAGCGCAGAGCTAGAGGAGCAGTACTTC | CATSAELEEQYF
TRBJ2-5 | few | TRBV29-1 | - | TGCAGCGGAGAGGTAGAGACCCAGTACTTC | CSGEVETQYF
TRBJ2-1 | - | TRBV11-2 | - | TGTGCCAGCAGCCTATCGGGAGCGGGCAATGAGCAGTTCTTC | CASSLSGAGNEQFF
TRBJ1-5 | - | TRBV4-1 | - | TGCGCCAGCAGCCAGCTGGCAGTCAATCAGCCCCAGCATTTT | CASSQLAVNQPQHF
TRBJ2-1 | few | TRBV7-9 | - | TGTGCCAGCAGCTTAGAATCGGACTTGAATGAGCAGTTCTTC | CASSLESDLNEQFF
TRBJ2-3 | few | TRBV7-6 | TRBD2 | TGTGCCAGCAGCCGCCCTAGCGGGAGCATCCCAGATACGCAGTATTTT | CASSRPSGSIPDTQYF
TRBJ2-7 | - | TRBV7-2 | - | TGTGCCAGCAGTTATGCGTGGGAGCAGTACTTC | CASSYAWEQYF